This is a list of T cell receptor beta chains from one sample in a study of T-cell reconstitution after alpha-beta-depleted transplantation in children. TCRdb reanalysed the PCR reads using MiXCR and keeps one entry per CDR3 protein. The data contain 600,000 to 700,000 distinct CDR3 sequences, roughly 17% of them singletons. Sequences were derived from PBMCs from the stem cell graft donor, sampled from the stem cell graft. The source of these receptors is a human donor who donated a stem cell graft to a child with acute myeloid leukemia. CDR3s leave out the opening cysteine and the closing phenylalanine or tryptophan. Fields, in order: V gene, J gene, CDR3 protein.

TRBV20-1,TRBJ2-1,SASLAGGDNEQF
TRBV5-1,TRBJ2-4,ASSPYSGGLKNIQY
TRBV11-2,TRBJ2-7,ASSLEPSTSGGAFEQY
TRBV29-1,TRBJ2-2,SVEDQGANTGELF
TRBV20-1,TRBJ2-1,RIPNEQF
TRBV7-9,TRBJ2-5,ASSATGGVETQY
TRBV20-1,TRBJ1-5,SARPSGGGDQPQH
TRBV20-1,TRBJ2-6,SAHIRQGSGANVLT
TRBV12-3/TRBV12-4,TRBJ2-7,ASRSLTSSYEQY
TRBV15,TRBJ1-5,ATSRLGDNQPQH
TRBV25-1,TRBJ2-4,ASSEYKGGKNIQY
TRBV15,TRBJ1-3,ATSRGSSLMGNTIY
TRBV5-1,TRBJ1-2,ASSLTSGSPAGYT
TRBV29-1,TRBJ1-1,SEYRVMNTEAF
TRBV20-1,TRBJ1-5,SARSGNWDQPQH
TRBV5-1,TRBJ2-5,ASRRGGSETQY
TRBV20-1,TRBJ1-6,CARDRVASSYNSPLH
TRBV29-1,TRBJ1-1,SVEDPRAAEAF
TRBV20-1,TRBJ1-6,SARDGGEHSPLH
TRBV6-2/TRBV6-3,TRBJ2-7,ASSYLGEILEQY
TRBV29-1,TRBJ1-1,SVEAGLNEAF
TRBV24-1,TRBJ1-1,ATSDSDESTEAF
TRBV27,TRBJ1-1,TSSLTGGGGNTEAF
TRBV7-9,TRBJ2-7,AGSFEGGEQY
TRBV20-1,TRBJ1-6,SARAGTGDTYNSPLH
TRBV10-3,TRBJ2-3,AIRMVLGTDTQY
TRBV5-1,TRBJ2-2,ASSLGGQATGELF
TRBV7-7,TRBJ2-1,ASSLVLRDEQF
TRBV7-2,TRBJ1-2,ASSTDINYGYT
TRBV6-2/TRBV6-3,TRBJ1-3,ASSPPDNGAGNTIY
TRBV29-1,TRBJ2-5,SVGTGGTQY
TRBV7-9,TRBJ1-3,ASNNWRGAEGNTIY
TRBV7-2,TRBJ2-7,ASSLDRLGLQY
TRBV20-1,TRBJ1-1,SAAIGRGNTEAF
TRBV6-2/TRBV6-3,TRBJ1-1,ASSYGSGVRNTEAF
TRBV7-2,TRBJ2-4,ASSLDTRIAKNIQY
TRBV20-1,TRBJ1-5,SASPGQLYQPQH
TRBV14,TRBJ2-7,ASSHQAGAYEQY
TRBV12-5,TRBJ2-7,ASGFSGGNYEQY
TRBV20-1,TRBJ1-2,SARTGARGYT